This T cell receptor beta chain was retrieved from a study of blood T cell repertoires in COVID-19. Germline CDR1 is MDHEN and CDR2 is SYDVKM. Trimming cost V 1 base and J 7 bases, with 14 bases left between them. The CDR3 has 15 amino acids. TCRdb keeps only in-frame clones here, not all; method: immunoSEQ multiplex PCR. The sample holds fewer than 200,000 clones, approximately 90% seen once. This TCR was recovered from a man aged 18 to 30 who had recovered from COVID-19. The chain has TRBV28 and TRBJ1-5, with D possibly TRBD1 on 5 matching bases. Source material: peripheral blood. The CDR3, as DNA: TGTGCCAGCAGTTTATTGGGGGGTCGTGGGCAGCCCCAGCATTTT. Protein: CASSLLGGRGQPQHF.